The sample holds a few counts of the clone carrying this T cell receptor (beta chain). Its antigen is unidentified. This CDR3 region has 11 residues. CDR1 is MNHNY, CDR2 SVGAGI, per germline (reference sequence). V was cut by 4 bases and J by 6 bases, with 6 bases left in between. Clones were read by immunoSEQ multiplex PCR, and TCRdb kept only the in-frame ones, dropping some. The table includes some 110,000 clones, 60% to 85% detected once. This entry belongs to a study of PD-1 blockade in mismatch repair-deficient tumors. Findings of the study overall: After pembrolizumab, tumor-resident clones rose rapidly, then generally contracted before radiologic responses.

All patients were mismatch repair deficient, assessed by either PCR or immunohistochemistry. The TCR-sequenced patients were a few responders to pembrolizumab. Sequences were derived from peripheral blood, sampled 60 weeks after starting pembrolizumab. The rearrangement uses TRBV6-6 and TRBJ2-5; weak D call: TRBD1 (6 bases). This receptor was obtained from an adult with mismatch repair-deficient cancer. CDR3 sequence reads: CASSWGQTQYF. CDR3 sequence (DNA): TGTGCCAGCAGTTGGGGGCAGACCCAGTACTTC.